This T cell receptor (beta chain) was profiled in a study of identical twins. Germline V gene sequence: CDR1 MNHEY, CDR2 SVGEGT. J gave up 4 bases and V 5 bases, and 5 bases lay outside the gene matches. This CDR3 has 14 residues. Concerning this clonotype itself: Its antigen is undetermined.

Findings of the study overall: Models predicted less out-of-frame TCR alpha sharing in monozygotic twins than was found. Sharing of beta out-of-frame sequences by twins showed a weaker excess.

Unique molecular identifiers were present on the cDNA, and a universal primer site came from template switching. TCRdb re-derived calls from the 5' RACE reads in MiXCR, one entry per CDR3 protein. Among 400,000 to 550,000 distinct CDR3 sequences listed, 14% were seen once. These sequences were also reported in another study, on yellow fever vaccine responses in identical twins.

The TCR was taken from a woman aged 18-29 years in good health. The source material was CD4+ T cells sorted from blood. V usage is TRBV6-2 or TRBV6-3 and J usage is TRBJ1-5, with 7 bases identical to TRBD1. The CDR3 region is CASSATGTNQPQHF. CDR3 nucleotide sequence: TGTGCCAGCAGTGCGACAGGGACGAATCAGCCCCAGCATTTT.